The clone carrying this T cell receptor beta chain was seen a handful of times. Its antigen remains unidentified. Primers for the PCR totalled 60 Vbeta and 13 Jbeta. Clones were read by immunoSEQ multiplex PCR, and TCRdb kept only the in-frame ones, dropping some. The sample contains tens of thousands of clones, approximately 84% of which appear only once. The junction had 5 bases not matched to a gene; V was cut back by 3 bases and J by 4 bases. The CDR3 totals 16 residues. CDR1 and CDR2 (germline): SGHVS, FQNEAQ. The data were taken from a study of cytomegalovirus exposure and HLA in healthy donors. Study observations and caveats: Reportedly, TCR beta sequences accurately predicted HLA-A and HLA-B alleles in most subjects. As was reported, the classifier diagnosed cytomegalovirus status with high specificity and sensitivity.

Sequenced: PBMCs. The TCR sequence derives from a man in his forties or fifties in good health and CMV-seronegative. This chain joins TRBV7-8 and TRBJ1-5; 11 nucleotides line up with TRBD1. CDR3 nucleotides: TGTGCCAGCAGCTTCTGGGGGACAGGGGGTAATCAGCCCCAGCATTTT. Its protein is CASSFWGTGGNQPQHF.